A single sample gave rise to the 2 T cell receptor beta chains below, sequenced in a study of cytomegalovirus exposure and HLA in healthy donors. PCR employed 60 Vbeta and 13 Jbeta primers. The protocol was immunoSEQ multiplex PCR, while the TCRdb copy is restricted to in-frame clones and leaves out a portion. This sample has approximately 210,000 clones, with 75% to 90% found just once. Sequences were obtained from PBMCs. The origin of the receptors is a young man in good health and CMV-seronegative.

CDR3 nucleotide sequence: TGTGCCAGCAGCCCATCGGGACAGGGGGCGGCTGGCTACACCTTC. This gives the protein CASSPSGQGAAGYTF. The gene calls are TRBV5-6 and TRBJ1-2; 12 bases agree with TRBD1. CDR1 and CDR2 (germline): SGHDT, YYEEEE. Trimming cost V 4 bases and J 7 bases; bases outside gene matches: 8. The length of the CDR3 is 15 residues.

The V call is TRBV6-5, the J call TRBJ1-6; the D is unclear. Trimming removed 4 bases from V and 0 bases from J, with 4 bases in between. In germline, CDR1 is MNHEY, CDR2 SVGAGI. This CDR3 has 14 residues. CDR3 region: CASSSNSYNSPLHF. CDR3 bases: TGTGCCAGCAGTTCAAACTCCTATAATTCACCCCTCCACTTT.